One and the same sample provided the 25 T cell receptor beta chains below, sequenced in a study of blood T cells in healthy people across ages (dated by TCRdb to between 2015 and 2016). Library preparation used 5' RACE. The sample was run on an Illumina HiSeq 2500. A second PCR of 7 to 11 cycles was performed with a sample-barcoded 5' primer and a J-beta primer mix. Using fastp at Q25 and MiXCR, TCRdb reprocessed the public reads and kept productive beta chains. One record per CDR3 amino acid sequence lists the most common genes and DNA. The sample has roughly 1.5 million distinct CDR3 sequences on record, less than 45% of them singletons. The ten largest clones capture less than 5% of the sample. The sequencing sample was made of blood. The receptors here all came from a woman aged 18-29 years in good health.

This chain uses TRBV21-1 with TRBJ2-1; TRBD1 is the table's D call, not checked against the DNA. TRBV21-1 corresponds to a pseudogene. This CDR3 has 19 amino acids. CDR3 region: CASSKARGPDTNKYNEQFF. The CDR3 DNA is TGTGCCAGCAGCAAAGCGCGGGGGCCCGATACTAATAAATACAATGAGCAGTTCTTC.

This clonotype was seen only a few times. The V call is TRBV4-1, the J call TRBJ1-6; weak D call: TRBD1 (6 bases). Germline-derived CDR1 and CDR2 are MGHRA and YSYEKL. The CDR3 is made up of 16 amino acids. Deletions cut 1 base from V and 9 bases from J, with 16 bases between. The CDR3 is CASSQGPGQTSSPLHF. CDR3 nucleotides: TGCGCCAGCAGCCAAGGCCCGGGACAAACTAGTTCACCCCTCCACTTT.

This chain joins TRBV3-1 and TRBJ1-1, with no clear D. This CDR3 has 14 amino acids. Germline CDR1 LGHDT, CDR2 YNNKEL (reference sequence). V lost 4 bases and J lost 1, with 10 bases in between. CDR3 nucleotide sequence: TGTGCCAGCAGCCGGAGATCAGGGAACACTGAAGCTTTCTTT. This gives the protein CASSRRSGNTEAFF.

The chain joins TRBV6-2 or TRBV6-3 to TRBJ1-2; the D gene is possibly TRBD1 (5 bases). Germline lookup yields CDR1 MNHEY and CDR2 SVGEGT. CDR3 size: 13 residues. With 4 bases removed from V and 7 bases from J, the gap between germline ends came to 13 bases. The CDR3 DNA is TGTGCCAGCAGTTCCCAGGGACGTGTTGGCTACACCTTC. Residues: CASSSQGRVGYTF.

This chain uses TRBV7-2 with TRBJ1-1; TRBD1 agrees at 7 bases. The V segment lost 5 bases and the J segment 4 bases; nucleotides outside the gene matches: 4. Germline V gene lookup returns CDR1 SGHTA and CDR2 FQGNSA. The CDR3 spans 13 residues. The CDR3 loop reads CASSARQGTEAFF. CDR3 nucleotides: TGTGCCAGCAGCGCAAGACAGGGCACTGAAGCTTTCTTT.

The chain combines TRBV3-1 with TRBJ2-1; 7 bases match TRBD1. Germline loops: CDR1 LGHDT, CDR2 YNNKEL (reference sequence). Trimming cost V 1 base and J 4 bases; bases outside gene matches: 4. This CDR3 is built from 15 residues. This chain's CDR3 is CASSQGGGLYNEQFF. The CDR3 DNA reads TGTGCCAGCAGCCAAGGAGGGGGCCTGTACAATGAGCAGTTCTTC.

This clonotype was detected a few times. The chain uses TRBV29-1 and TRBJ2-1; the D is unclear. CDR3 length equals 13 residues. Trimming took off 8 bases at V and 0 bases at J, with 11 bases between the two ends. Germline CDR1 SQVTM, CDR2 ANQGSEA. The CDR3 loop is CSSRHDSYNEQFF. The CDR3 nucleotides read TGCAGCAGCAGACATGACTCCTACAATGAGCAGTTCTTC.

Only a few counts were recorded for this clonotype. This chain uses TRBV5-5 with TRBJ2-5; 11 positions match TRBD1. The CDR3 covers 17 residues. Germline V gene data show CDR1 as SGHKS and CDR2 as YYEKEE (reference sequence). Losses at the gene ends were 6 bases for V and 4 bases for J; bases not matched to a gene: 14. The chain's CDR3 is CASTREVFGQGAETQYF. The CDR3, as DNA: TGTGCCAGCACCCGGGAGGTTTTTGGACAGGGGGCAGAGACCCAGTACTTC.

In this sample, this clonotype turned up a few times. The DNA for the CDR3 is TGCAGTGCTAGAGATTTGGCTAGCGGGGGTGTAAATACGCAGTATTTT. Amino acids: CSARDLASGGVNTQYF. V usage is TRBV20-1 and J usage is TRBJ2-3; 10 bases line up with TRBD2. The CDR3 spans 16 residues. V gave up 0 bases and J gave up 7 bases; unmatched junction bases: 10. Germline lookup yields CDR1 DFQATT and CDR2 SNEGSKA (reference sequence).

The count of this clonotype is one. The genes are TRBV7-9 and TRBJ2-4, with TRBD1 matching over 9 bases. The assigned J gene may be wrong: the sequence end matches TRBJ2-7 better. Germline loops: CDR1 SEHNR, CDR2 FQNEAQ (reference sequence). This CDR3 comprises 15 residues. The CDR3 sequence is CASSLRDRELYEQYF. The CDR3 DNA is TGTGCCAGCAGCTTACGGGACAGGGAACTCTACGAGCAGTACTTC.

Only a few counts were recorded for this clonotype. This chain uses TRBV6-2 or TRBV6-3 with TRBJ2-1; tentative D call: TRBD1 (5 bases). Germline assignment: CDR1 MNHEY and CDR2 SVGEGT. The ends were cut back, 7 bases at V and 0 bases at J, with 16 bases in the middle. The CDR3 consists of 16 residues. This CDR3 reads CASTGITFSSYNEQFF. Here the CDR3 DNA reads TGTGCCAGCACAGGGATCACCTTCAGCTCCTACAATGAGCAGTTCTTC.

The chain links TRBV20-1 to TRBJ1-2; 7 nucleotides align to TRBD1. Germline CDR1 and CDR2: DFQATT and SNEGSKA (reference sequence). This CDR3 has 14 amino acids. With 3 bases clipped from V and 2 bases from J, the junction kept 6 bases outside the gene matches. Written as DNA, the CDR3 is TGCAGTGCTAGTATCGCAGGGGGAAACTATGGCTACACCTTC. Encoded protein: CSASIAGGNYGYTF.

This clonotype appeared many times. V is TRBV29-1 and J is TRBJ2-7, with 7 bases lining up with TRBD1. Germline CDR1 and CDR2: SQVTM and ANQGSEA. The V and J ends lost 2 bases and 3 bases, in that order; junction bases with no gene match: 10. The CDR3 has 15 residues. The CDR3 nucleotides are TGCAGCGTTGAAATATCGACAGGGCAGTACTACGAGCAGTACTTC. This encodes CSVEISTGQYYEQYF.

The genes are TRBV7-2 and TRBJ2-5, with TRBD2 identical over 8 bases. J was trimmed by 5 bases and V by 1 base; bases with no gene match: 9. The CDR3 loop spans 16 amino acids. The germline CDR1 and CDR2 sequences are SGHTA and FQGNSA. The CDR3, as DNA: TGTGCCAGCAGCTTAGAGTTAGCGGGGCAATGGGAGACCCAGTACTTC. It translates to CASSLELAGQWETQYF.

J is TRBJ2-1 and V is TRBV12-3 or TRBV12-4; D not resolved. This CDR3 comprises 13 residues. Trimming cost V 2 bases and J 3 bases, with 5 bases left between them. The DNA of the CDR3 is TGTGCCAGCAGTTTAATGCTCTACAATGAGCAGTTCTTC. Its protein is CASSLMLYNEQFF.

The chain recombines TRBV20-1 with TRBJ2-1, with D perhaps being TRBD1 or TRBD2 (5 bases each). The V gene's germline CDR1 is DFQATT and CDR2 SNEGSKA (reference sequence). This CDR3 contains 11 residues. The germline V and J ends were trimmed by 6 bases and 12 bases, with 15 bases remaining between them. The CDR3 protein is CSARDGAAQFF. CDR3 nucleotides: TGCAGTGCCAGGGACGGAGCGGCGCAGTTCTTC.

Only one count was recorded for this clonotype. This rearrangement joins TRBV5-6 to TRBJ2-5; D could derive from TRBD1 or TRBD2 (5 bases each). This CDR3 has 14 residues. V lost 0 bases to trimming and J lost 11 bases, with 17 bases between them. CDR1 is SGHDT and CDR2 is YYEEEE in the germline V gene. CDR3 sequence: CASSLGLDLGEQYF. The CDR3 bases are TGTGCCAGCAGCTTGGGGCTGGACTTGGGGGAGCAGTACTTC. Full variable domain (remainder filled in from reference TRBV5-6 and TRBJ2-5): DAGVTQSPTHLIKTRGQQVTLRCSPKSGHDTVSWYQQALGQGPQFIFQYYEEEERQRGNFPDRFSGHQFPNYSSELNVNALLLGDSALYLCASSLGLDLGEQYFGPGTRLLVL.

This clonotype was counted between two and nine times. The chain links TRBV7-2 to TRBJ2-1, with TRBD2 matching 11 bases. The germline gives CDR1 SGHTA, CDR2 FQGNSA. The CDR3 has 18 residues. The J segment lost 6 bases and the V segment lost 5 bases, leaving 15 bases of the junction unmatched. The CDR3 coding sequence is TGTGCCAGCAGCCCTGGACTAGCGGGCCTCCCTAACTTCAATGAGCAGTTCTTC. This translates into CASSPGLAGLPNFNEQFF.

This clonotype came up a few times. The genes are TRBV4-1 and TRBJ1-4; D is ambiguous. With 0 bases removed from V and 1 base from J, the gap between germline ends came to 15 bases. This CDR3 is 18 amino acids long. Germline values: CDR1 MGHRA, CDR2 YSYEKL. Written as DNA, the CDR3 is TGCGCCAGCAGCCAAGATCTCGGCCCCAGCAGAACTAATGAAAAACTGTTTTTT. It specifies CASSQDLGPSRTNEKLFF.

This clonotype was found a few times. CDR3 loop: CSVEEGTSGRGVGSYEQYF. CDR3 DNA: TGCAGCGTTGAAGAAGGGACTAGCGGGAGAGGGGTTGGGTCCTACGAGCAGTACTTC. The rearrangement links TRBV29-1 to TRBJ2-7, with TRBD2 matching over 14 bases. Germline values: CDR1 SQVTM, CDR2 ANQGSEA. V dropped 0 bases and J dropped 1; count of bases not matched to a gene: 11. The CDR3 has 19 residues.

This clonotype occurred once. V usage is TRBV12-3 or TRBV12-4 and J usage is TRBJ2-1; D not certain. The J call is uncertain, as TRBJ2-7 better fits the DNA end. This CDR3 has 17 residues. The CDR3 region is CASSFIGRSVSYNEQYF. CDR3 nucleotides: TGTGCCAGCAGTTTCATAGGGCGGAGTGTTTCCTACAATGAGCAGTACTTC.

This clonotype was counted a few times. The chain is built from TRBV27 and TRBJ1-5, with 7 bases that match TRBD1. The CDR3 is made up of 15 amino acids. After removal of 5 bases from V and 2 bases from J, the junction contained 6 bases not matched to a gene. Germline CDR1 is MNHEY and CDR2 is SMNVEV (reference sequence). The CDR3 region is CASSPTTGGNQPQHF. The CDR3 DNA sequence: TGTGCCAGCAGTCCTACTACAGGGGGCAATCAGCCCCAGCATTTT.

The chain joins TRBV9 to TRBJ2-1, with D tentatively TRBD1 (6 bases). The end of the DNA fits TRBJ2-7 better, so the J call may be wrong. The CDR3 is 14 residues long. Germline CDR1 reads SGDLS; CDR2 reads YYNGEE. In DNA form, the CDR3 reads TGTGCCAGCAGCGGGGGACAATCCTACAATGAGCAGTACTTC. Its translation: CASSGGQSYNEQYF.

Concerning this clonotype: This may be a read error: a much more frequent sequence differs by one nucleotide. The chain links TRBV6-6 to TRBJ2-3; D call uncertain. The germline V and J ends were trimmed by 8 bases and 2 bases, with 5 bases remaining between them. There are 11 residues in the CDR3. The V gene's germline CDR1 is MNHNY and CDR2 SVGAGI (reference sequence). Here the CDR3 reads CASGATDTQYF. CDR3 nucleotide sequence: TGTGCCAGCGGCGCCACAGATACGCAGTATTTT.

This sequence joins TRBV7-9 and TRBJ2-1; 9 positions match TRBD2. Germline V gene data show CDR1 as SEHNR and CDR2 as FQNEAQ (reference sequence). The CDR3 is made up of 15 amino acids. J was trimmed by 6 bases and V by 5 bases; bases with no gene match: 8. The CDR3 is CASSSGRGGRNEQFF. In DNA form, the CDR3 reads TGTGCCAGCAGCAGTGGGCGGGGGGGACGCAATGAGCAGTTCTTC.